This T cell receptor (beta chain) derives from a study of CD8 T cells in ankylosing spondylitis. Study-wide points: Matched ankylosing spondylitis synovial fluid reportedly showed significant enrichment of disease-linked clones. Several highly homologous variants made up a TCR beta motif that seemed to typify ankylosing spondylitis blood.

In making TCR beta libraries, quantitative 5'-RACE with molecular barcodes was used. TCRdb fed the 5' RACE reads into MiXCR, producing one record per CDR3 protein. The sample lists some 180,000 distinct CDR3 sequences; about 20% were seen once. V was shortened by 10 bases and J by 9 bases, with 19 bases between the two germline ends. There are 13 residues in the CDR3. For this clonotype: The antigen remains undetermined.

The J gene is TRBJ2-1, the V gene TRBV12-3 or TRBV12-4; weak D call: TRBD2 (5 bases). Material: blood, either unsorted or a sorted T cell fraction (not recorded which). The clonotype was recovered from a male donor aged 10-35 years with ankylosing spondylitis or in good health (not recorded which). CDR3 protein: CATLITSLGEQFF. CDR3 coding DNA: TGTGCCACCTTGATAACTAGTCTTGGTGAGCAGTTCTTC.